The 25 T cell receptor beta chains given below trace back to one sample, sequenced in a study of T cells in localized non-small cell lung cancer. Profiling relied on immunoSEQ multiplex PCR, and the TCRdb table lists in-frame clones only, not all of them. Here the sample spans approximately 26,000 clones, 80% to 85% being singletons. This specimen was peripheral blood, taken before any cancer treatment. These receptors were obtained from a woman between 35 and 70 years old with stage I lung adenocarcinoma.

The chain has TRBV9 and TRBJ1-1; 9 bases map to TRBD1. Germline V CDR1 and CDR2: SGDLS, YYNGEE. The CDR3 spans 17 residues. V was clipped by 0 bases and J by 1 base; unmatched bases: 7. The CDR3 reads CASSVVVGGQGNTEAFF. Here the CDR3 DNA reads TGTGCCAGCAGCGTAGTAGTCGGGGGACAGGGGAACACTGAAGCTTTCTTT.

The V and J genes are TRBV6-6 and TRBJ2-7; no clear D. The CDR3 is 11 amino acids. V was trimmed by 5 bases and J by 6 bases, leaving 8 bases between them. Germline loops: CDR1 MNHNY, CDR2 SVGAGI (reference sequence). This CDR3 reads CASSTSFEQYF. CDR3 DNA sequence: TGTGCCAGCAGTACCTCTTTCGAGCAGTACTTC.

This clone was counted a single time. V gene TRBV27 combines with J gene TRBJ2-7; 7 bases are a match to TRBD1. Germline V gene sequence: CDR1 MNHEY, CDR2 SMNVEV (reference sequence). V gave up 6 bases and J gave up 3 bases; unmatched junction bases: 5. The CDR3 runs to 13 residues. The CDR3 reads CASRKRQGYEQYF. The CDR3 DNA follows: TGTGCCAGCAGAAAGCGACAGGGCTACGAGCAGTACTTC.

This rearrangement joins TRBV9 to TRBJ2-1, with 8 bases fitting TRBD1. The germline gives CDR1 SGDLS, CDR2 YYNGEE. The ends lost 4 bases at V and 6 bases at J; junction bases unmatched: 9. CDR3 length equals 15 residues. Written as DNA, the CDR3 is TGTGCCAGCAGCCCCTCCCCCGACAGGGGCAATGAGCAGTTCTTC. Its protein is CASSPSPDRGNEQFF. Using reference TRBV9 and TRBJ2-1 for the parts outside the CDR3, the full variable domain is DSGVTQTPKHLITATGQRVTLRCSPRSGDLSVYWYQQSLDQGLQFLIQYYNGEERAKGNILERFSAQQFPDLHSELNLSSLELGDSALYFCASSPSPDRGNEQFFGPGTRLTVL.

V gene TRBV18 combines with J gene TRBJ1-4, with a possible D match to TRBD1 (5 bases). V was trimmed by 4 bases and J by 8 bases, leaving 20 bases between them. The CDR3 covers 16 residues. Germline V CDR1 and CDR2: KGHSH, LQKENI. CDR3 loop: CASSHGLAGREEKLFF. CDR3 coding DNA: TGTGCCAGCTCACACGGCTTGGCAGGGAGGGAAGAAAAACTGTTTTTT.

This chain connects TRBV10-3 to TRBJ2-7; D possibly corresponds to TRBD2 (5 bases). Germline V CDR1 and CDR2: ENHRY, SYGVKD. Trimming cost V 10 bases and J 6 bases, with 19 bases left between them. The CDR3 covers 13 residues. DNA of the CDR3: TGTGCCACCCCTCGGTCCGGGAAATCCGAGCAGTACTTC. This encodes CATPRSGKSEQYF.

Here the CDR3 DNA reads TGTGCCAGTAGTATAGATCTAAGGATGGGACCCTCCTACAATGAGCAGTTCTTC. Its protein is CASSIDLRMGPSYNEQFF. J is TRBJ2-1 and V is TRBV19; either TRBD1 or TRBD2 may supply D (5 bases each). In germline, CDR1 is LNHDA, CDR2 SQIVND (reference sequence). V was pared by 0 bases and J by 0 bases, with 15 bases between. There are 18 residues in the CDR3.

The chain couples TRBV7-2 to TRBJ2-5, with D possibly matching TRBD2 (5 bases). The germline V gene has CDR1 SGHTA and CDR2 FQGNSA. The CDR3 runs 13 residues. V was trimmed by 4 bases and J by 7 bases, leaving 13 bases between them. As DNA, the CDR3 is TGTGCCAGCAGCTCGGACTTGACTGTGACCCAGTACTTC. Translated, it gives CASSSDLTVTQYF.

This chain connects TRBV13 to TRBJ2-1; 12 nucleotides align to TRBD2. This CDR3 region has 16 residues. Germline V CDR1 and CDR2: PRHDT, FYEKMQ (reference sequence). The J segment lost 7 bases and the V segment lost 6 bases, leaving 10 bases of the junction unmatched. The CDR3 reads CASRAGLAGYQNEQFF. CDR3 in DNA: TGTGCCAGCAGGGCCGGACTAGCGGGGTACCAGAATGAGCAGTTCTTC.

The CDR3 DNA is TGCGCCAGCCGGCGGACACCCGACTCTGGGGCCAACGTCCTGACTTTC. It yields the protein CASRRTPDSGANVLTF. The V gene is TRBV5-1, the J gene TRBJ2-6, with a possible D match to TRBD1 (5 bases). CDR1 is SGHRS, CDR2 YFSETQ, per germline. Between the trimmed V and J ends, which lost 7 bases and 0 bases, there was a span of 14 bases. This CDR3 has 16 amino acids.

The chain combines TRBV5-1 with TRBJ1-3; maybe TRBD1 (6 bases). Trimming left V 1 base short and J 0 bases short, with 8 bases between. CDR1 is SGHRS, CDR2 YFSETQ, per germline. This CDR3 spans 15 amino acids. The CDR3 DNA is TGCGCCAGCAGCTTGAGGGGGGACTCTGGAAACACCATATATTTT. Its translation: CASSLRGDSGNTIYF.

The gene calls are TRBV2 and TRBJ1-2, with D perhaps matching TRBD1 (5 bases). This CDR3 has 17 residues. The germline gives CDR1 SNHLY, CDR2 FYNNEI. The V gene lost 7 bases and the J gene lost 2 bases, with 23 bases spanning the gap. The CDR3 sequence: CASKLQGAYLENYGYTF. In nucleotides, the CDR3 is TGTGCCAGCAAACTTCAAGGGGCGTACCTGGAAAACTATGGCTACACCTTC.

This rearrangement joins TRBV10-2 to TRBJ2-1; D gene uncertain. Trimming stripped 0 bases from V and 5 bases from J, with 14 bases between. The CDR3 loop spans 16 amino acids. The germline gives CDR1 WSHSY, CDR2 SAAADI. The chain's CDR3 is CASSESYYSLDNEQFF. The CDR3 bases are TGCGCCAGCAGTGAGTCATACTACTCCCTTGACAATGAGCAGTTCTTC.

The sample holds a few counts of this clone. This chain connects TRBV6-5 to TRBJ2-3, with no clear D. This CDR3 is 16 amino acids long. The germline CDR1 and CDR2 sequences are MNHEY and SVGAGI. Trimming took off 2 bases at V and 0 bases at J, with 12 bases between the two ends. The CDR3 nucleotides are TGTGCCAGCAGTTACGCGGTGACCATCAGCACAGATACGCAGTATTTT. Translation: CASSYAVTISTDTQYF.

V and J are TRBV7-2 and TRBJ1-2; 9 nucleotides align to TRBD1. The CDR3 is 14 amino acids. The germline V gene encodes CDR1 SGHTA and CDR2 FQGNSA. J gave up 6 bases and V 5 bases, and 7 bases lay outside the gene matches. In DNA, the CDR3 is TGTGCCAGCAGCCCCCCCGGGACAGGGAATGGCTACACCTTC. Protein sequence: CASSPPGTGNGYTF.

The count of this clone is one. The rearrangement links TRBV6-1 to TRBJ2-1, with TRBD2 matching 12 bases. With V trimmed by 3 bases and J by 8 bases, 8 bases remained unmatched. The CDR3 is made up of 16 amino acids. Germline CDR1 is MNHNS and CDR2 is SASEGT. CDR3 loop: CASSDPSGGAPDEQFF. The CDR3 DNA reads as TGTGCCAGCAGTGATCCTAGCGGGGGGGCTCCGGATGAGCAGTTCTTC.

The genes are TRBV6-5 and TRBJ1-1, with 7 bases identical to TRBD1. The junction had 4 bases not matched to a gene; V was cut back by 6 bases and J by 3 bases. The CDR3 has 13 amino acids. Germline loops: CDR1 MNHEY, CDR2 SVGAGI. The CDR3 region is CASRQGPHTEAFF. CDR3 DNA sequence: TGTGCCAGCAGACAGGGGCCGCACACTGAAGCTTTCTTT.

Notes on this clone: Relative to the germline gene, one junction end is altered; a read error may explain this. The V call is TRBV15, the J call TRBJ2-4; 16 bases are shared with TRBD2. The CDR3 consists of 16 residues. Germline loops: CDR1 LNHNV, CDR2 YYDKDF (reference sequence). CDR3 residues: CATSRDRGLAGGPSNF. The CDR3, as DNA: TGTGCCACCAGCAGAGACCGGGGACTAGCGGGGGGGCCCTCCAACTTC.

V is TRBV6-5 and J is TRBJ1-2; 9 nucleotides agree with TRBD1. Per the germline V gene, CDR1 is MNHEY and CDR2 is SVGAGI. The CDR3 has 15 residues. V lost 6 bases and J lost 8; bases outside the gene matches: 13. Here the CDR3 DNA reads TGTGCCAGCAGCCTCGACCACAGGGGGCGTGAGGGCTACACCTTC. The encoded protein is CASSLDHRGREGYTF.

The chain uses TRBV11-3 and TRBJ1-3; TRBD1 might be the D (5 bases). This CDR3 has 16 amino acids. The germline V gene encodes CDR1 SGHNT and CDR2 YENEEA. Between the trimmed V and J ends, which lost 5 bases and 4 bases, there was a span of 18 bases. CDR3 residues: CASSDYDSKSGNTIYF. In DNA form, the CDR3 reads TGTGCCAGCAGCGACTACGACAGCAAGAGCGGAAACACCATATATTTT.

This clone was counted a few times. CDR3 sequence: CASSPGTGASPLHF. The CDR3 DNA is TGTGCCAGCAGCCCCGGGACAGGGGCCTCACCCCTCCACTTT. The chain carries TRBV5-4 and TRBJ1-6; TRBD1 matches 10 bases. The CDR3 extends over 14 amino acids. Trimming removed 4 bases from V and 10 bases from J; junction bases left unmatched: 5. In germline, CDR1 is SGHNT, CDR2 YYREEE (reference sequence).

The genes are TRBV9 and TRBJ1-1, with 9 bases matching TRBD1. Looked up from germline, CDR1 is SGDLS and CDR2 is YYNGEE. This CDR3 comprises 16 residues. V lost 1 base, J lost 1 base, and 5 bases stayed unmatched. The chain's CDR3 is CASSVLTGGQNTEAFF. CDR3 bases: TGTGCCAGCAGCGTATTAACAGGGGGCCAGAACACTGAAGCTTTCTTT.

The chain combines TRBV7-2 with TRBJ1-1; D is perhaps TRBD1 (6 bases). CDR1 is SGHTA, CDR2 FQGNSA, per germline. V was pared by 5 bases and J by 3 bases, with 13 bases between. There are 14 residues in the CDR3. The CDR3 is CASSRQGSDTEAFF. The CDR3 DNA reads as TGTGCCAGCAGCCGTCAGGGGTCGGACACTGAAGCTTTCTTT. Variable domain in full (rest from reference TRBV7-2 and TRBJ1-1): GAGVSQSPSNKVTEKGKDVELRCDPISGHTALYWYRQSLGQGLEFLIYFQGNSAPDKSGLPSDRFSAERTGGSVSTLTIQRTQQEDSAVYLCASSRQGSDTEAFFGQGTRLTVV.

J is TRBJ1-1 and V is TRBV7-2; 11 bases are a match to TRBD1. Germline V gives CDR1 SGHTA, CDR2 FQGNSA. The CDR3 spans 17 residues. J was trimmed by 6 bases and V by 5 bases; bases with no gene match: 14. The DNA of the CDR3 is TGTGCCAGCAGCCGTGGCAGGTTAGGACAGGGGGCCCCTGAAGCTTTCTTT. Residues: CASSRGRLGQGAPEAFF.

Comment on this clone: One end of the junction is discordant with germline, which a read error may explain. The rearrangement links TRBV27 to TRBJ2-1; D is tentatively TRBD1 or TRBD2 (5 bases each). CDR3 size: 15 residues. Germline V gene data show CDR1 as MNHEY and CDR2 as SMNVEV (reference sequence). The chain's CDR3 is CASSPDWGTYDEQFF. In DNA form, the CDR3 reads TGTGCCAGCAGTCCCGACTGGGGGACCTACGATGAGCAGTTCTTC.